This record looks at one T cell receptor (beta chain) sequence and its context. Its ends do not fully match the called genes, so a read error is possible. Other nucleotide sequences from this sample produce the same CDR3. CDR3 size: 15 residues. Per the germline V gene, CDR1 is ENHRY and CDR2 is SYGVKD. The record originates from a study of cytomegalovirus exposure and HLA in healthy donors. Primers for the PCR totalled 60 Vbeta and 13 Jbeta. Assay used: immunoSEQ multiplex PCR; TCRdb lists only in-frame clones, some missing. The sample yields 100,000 to 150,000 clones, less than 85% seen once. V and J are TRBV10-3 and TRBJ1-1; possible D gene TRBD1, 6 bases. Material: PBMCs. This TCR was recovered from a man aged 35-49 years in good health and CMV-seronegative. CDR3 DNA sequence: TGTGCCATCAGTGAGTTGGGGGGGCTGGACGCTGAGGCTTTCTTT. Encoded protein: CAISELGGLDAEAFF.